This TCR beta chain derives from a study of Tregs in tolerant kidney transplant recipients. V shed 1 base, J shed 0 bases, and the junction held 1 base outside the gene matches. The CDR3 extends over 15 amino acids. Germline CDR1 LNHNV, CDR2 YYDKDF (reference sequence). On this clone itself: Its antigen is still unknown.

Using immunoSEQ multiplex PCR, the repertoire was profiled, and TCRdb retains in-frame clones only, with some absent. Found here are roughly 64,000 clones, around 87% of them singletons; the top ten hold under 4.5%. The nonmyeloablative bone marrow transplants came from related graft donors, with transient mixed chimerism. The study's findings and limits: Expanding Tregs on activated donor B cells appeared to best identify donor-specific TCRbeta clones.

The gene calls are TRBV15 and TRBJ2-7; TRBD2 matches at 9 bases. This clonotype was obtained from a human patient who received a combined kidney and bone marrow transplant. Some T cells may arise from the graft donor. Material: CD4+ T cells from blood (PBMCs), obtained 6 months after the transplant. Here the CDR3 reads CATSRAREGSYEQYF. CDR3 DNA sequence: TGTGCCACCAGCAGAGCGCGGGAGGGCTCCTACGAGCAGTACTTC.